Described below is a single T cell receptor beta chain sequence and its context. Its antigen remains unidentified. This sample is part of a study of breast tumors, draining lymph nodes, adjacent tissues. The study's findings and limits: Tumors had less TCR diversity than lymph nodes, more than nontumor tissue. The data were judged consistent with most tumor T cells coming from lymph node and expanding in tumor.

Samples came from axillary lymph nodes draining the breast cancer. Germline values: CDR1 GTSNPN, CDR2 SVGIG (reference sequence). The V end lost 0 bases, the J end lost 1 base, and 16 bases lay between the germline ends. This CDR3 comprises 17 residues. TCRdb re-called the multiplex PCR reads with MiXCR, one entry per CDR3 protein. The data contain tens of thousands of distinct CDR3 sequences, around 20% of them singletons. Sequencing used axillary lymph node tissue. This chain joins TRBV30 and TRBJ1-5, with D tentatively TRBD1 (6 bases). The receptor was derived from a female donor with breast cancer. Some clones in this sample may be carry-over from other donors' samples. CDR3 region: CAWSVLRTRGSNQPQHF. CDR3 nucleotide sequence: TGTGCCTGGAGTGTGCTACGAACCAGGGGAAGCAATCAGCCCCAGCATTTT.